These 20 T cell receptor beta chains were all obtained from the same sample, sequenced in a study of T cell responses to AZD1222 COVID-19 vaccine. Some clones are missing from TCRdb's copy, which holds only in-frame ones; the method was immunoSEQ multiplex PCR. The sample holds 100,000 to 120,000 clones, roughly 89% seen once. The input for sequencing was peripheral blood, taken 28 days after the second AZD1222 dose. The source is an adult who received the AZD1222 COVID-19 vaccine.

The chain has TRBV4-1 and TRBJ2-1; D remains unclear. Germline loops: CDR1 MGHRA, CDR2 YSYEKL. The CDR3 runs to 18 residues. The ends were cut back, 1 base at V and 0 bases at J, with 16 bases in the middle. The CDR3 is CASSQGTSRVASYNEQFF. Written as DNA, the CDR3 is TGCGCCAGCAGCCAAGGAACATCAAGAGTTGCCTCCTACAATGAGCAGTTCTTC.

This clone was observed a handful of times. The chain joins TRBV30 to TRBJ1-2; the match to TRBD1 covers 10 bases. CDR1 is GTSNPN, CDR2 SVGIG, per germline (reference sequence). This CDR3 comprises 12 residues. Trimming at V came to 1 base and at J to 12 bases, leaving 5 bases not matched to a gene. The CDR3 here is CAWSADRGPHTF. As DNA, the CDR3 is TGTGCCTGGAGTGCCGACAGGGGGCCCCACACCTTC.

The CDR3 region is CASSLEPLDYGYTF. The DNA of the CDR3 is TGCGCCAGCAGCTTGGAACCCCTAGACTATGGCTACACCTTC. The V call is TRBV5-1, the J call TRBJ1-2; D is unresolved. CDR1 SGHRS and CDR2 YFSETQ come from the germline V gene. Trimming pared 0 bases from V and 3 bases from J, leaving 9 bases between. CDR3 length equals 14 residues.

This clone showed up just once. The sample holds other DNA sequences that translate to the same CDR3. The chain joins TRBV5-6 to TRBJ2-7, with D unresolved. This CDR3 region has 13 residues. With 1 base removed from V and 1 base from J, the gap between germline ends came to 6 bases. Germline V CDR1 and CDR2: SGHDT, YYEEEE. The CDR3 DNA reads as TGTGCCAGCAGCTTGCAGGCATCCTACGAGCAGTACTTC. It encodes CASSLQASYEQYF.

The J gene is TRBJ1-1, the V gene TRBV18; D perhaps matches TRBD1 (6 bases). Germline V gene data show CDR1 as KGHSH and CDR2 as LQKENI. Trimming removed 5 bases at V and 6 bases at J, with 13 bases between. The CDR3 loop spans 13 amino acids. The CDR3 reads CASSVRQDSEAFF. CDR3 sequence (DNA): TGTGCCAGCTCAGTCAGACAGGATTCTGAAGCTTTCTTT.

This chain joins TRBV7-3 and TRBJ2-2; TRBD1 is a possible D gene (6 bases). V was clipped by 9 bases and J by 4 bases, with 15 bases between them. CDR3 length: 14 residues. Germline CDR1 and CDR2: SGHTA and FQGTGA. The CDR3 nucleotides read TGTGCCAGTGAGACAGGCGGCGGCACCGGGGAGCTGTTTTTT. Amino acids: CASETGGGTGELFF.

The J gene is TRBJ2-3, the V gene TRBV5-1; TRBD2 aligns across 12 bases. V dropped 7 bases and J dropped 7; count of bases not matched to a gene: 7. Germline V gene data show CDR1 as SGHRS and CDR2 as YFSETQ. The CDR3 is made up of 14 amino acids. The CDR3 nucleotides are TGCGCCAGCCGCCTAGCGGGAGGGCCTTATACGCAGTATTTT. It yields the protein CASRLAGGPYTQYF.

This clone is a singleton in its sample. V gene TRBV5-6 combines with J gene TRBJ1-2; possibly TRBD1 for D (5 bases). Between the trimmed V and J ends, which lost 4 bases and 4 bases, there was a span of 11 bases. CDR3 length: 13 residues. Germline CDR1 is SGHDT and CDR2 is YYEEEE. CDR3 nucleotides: TGTGCCAGCAGCGAGGGGACTCTCTATGGCTACACCTTC. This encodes CASSEGTLYGYTF.

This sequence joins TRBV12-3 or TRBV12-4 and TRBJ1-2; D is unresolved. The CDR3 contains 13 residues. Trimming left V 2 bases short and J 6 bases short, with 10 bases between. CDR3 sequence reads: CASSLKGINGYTF. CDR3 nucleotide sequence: TGTGCCAGCAGTTTAAAGGGAATAAATGGCTACACCTTC.

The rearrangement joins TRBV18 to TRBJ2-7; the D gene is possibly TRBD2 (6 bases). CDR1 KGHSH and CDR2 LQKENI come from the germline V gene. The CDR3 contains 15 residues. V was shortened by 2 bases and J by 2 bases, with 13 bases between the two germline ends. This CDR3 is CASSPKVTGAYEQYF. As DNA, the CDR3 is TGTGCCAGCTCACCAAAGGTGACGGGGGCCTACGAGCAGTACTTC.

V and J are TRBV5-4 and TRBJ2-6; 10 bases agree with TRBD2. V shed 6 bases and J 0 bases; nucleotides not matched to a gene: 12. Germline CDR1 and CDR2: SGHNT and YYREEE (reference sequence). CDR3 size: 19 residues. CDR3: CASTTVSGRFSSGANVLTF. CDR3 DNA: TGTGCCAGCACCACCGTTAGCGGGAGGTTCAGCTCTGGGGCCAACGTCCTGACTTTC.

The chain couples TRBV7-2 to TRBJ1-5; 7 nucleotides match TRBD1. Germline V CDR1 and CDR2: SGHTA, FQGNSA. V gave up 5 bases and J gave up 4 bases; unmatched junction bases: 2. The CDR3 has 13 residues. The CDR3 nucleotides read TGTGCCAGCAGCGGGGACAGAAATCAGCCCCAGCATTTT. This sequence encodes CASSGDRNQPQHF.

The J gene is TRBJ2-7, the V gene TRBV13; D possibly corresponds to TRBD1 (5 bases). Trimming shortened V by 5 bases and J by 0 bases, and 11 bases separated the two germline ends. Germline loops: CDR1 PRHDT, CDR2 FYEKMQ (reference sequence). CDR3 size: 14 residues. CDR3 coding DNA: TGTGCCAGCAGCCCGAGACAGAGCTCCTACGAGCAGTACTTC. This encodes CASSPRQSSYEQYF.

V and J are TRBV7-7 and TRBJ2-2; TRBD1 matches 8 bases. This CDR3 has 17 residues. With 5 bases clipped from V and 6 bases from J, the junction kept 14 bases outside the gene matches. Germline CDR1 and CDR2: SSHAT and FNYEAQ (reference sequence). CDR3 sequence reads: CASSLGQAETSSGELFF. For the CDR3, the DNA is TGTGCCAGCAGCCTGGGACAGGCCGAGACTAGTTCCGGGGAGCTGTTTTTT. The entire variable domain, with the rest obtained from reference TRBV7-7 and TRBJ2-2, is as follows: GAGVSQSPRYKVTKRGQDVTLRCDPISSHATLYWYQQALGQGPEFLTYFNYEAQPDKSGLPSDRFSAERPEGSISTLTIQRTEQRDSAMYRCASSLGQAETSSGELFFGEGSRLTVL.

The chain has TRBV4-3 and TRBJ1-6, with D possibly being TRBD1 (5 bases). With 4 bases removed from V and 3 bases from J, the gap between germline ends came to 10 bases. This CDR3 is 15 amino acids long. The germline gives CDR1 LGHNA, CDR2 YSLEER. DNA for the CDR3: TGCGCCAGCAGCCTGGGACGGGGCTATAATTCACCCCTCCACTTT. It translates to CASSLGRGYNSPLHF.

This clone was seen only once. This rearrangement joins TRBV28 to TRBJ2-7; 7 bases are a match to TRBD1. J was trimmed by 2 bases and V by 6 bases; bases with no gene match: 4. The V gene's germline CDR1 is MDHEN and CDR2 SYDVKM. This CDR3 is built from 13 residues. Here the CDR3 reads CASREQGTYEQYF. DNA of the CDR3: TGTGCCAGCAGAGAACAGGGGACCTACGAGCAGTACTTC.

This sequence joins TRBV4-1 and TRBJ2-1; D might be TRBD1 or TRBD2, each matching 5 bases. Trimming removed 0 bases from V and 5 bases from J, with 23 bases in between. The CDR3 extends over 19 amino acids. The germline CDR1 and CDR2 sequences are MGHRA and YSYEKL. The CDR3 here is CASSQEHPGVPRADNEQFF. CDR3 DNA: TGCGCCAGCAGCCAAGAACACCCCGGGGTTCCCAGGGCCGACAATGAGCAGTTCTTC.

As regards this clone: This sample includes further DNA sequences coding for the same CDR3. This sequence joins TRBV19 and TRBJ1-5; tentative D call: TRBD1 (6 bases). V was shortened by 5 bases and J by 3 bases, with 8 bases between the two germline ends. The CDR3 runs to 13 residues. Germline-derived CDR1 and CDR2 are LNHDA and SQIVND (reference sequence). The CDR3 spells CASSWTDNQPQHF. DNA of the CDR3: TGTGCCAGTAGTTGGACAGACAATCAGCCCCAGCATTTT.

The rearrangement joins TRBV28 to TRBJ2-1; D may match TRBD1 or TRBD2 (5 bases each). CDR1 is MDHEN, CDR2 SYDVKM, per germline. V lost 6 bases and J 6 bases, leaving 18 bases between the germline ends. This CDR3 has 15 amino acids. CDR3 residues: CASSPGGTGRNEQFF. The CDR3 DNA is TGTGCCAGCAGCCCTGGGGGAACGGGGCGCAATGAGCAGTTCTTC.

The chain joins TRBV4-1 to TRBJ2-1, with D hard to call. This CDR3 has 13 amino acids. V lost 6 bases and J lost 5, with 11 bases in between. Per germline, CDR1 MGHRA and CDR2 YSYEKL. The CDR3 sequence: CASRAKMDNEQFF. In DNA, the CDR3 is TGCGCCAGCAGAGCCAAGATGGACAATGAGCAGTTCTTC.